Each of the 14 T cell receptor beta chains below was sequenced from the same sample in a study of shared clonotypes between healthy human individuals. Produced via immunoSEQ multiplex PCR; TCRdb's table is partial and in-frame only. The sample holds some 2.4 million clones; 93% are singletons and the top ten take about 0.38%. The sample comprised naive CD4+ T cells from PBMCs. Subset: CD45RA+ positively selected. The receptors were sampled from a young man in good health. Some clones in this sample may be carry-over from other donors' samples.

For the CDR3, the DNA is TGTGCCAGCAGCCCCTACGGACCCAGCTCCTACGAGCAGTACTTC. This sequence encodes CASSPYGPSSYEQYF. This rearrangement joins TRBV9 to TRBJ2-7; no definite D call. V was shortened by 4 bases and J by 0 bases, with 14 bases between the two germline ends. CDR1 and CDR2 (germline): SGDLS, YYNGEE. The CDR3 has 15 amino acids.

CDR3 sequence: CASSPRGAGNQPQHF. The CDR3 bases are TGTGCCAGTAGCCCCCGGGGGGCCGGGAATCAGCCCCAGCATTTT. The chain links TRBV19 to TRBJ1-5, with a possible D match to TRBD1 (6 bases). This CDR3 region has 15 residues. The germline V gene has CDR1 LNHDA and CDR2 SQIVND (reference sequence). Trimming took off 6 bases at V and 4 bases at J, with 16 bases between the two ends.

This rearrangement joins TRBV30 to TRBJ1-2; D possibly corresponds to TRBD1 (6 bases). Germline assignment: CDR1 GTSNPN and CDR2 SVGIG (reference sequence). Trimming shortened V by 5 bases and J by 4 bases, and 20 bases separated the two germline ends. CDR3 length equals 15 residues. Here the CDR3 DNA reads TGTGCCTGGCTTCAATCGTACAGGGTTACCTATGGCTACACCTTC. Translation: CAWLQSYRVTYGYTF.

The rearrangement uses TRBV6-1 and TRBJ2-3; D perhaps matches TRBD1 (6 bases). Germline-derived CDR1 and CDR2 are MNHNS and SASEGT. The length of the CDR3 is 14 residues. V lost 5 bases, J lost 2 bases, and 11 bases lay in between. The CDR3 DNA is TGTGCCAGCAGTCTCGACAGGATCACAGATACGCAGTATTTT. It yields the protein CASSLDRITDTQYF.

The chain recombines TRBV2 with TRBJ1-2; 7 bases are shared with TRBD1. Germline assignment: CDR1 SNHLY and CDR2 FYNNEI. Trimming cost V 6 bases and J 8 bases; bases outside gene matches: 12. The CDR3 contains 14 residues. In DNA form, the CDR3 reads TGTGCCAGCAGGGCCGACAGGGCCCATGGGGGCTACACCTTC. Amino acids: CASRADRAHGGYTF.

V gene TRBV28 combines with J gene TRBJ2-7, with TRBD1 identical over 10 bases. V dropped 6 bases and J dropped 3; count of bases not matched to a gene: 5. The germline V gene encodes CDR1 MDHEN and CDR2 SYDVKM. The CDR3 length is 14 residues. This CDR3 reads CASRLGQGIYEQYF. The CDR3 nucleotides are TGTGCCAGCAGATTGGGACAGGGGATCTACGAGCAGTACTTC.

The chain combines TRBV28 with TRBJ2-7; TRBD2 matches 10 bases. V was pared by 2 bases and J by 3 bases, with 4 bases of the junction left unmatched. Germline CDR1 and CDR2: MDHEN and SYDVKM. CDR3 size: 15 residues. CDR3 in DNA: TGTGCCAGCAGTTTAATCGGGACTAGCGACTACGAGCAGTACTTC. Residues: CASSLIGTSDYEQYF.

CDR3 in DNA: TGCGCCAGCAGCCAATGGGTCAGAGGGGGCCTGTCCTACAATGAGCAGTTCTTC. This sequence encodes CASSQWVRGGLSYNEQFF. The rearrangement joins TRBV4-1 to TRBJ2-1, with 7 bases matching TRBD1. Trimming at V came to 2 bases and at J to 1 base, leaving 11 bases not matched to a gene. The CDR3 consists of 18 residues. Germline V gene sequence: CDR1 MGHRA, CDR2 YSYEKL.

The chain carries TRBV6-6 and TRBJ2-1, with 13 nucleotides matching TRBD2. The CDR3 totals 15 residues. CDR1 MNHNY and CDR2 SVGAGI come from the germline V gene (reference sequence). Unmatched junction bases numbered 9, after V lost 8 bases and J lost 8 bases. The CDR3 coding sequence is TGTGCCAGCGCACTAGCGGGAGGGCCGGCCGATGAGCAGTTCTTC. Its translation: CASALAGGPADEQFF.

The rearrangement joins TRBV5-1 to TRBJ2-1; 11 bases line up with TRBD1. The CDR3 totals 15 residues. Germline CDR1 and CDR2: SGHRS and YFSETQ. J lost 5 bases, V lost 4 bases, and 5 bases had no gene match. DNA for the CDR3: TGCGCCAGCAGCCCAGGGACAGGGGGGAACAATGAGCAGTTCTTC. Its protein is CASSPGTGGNNEQFF.

This chain links TRBV5-1 with TRBJ1-1; D ambiguous. The V gene lost 0 bases and the J gene lost 2 bases, with 17 bases spanning the gap. Per germline, CDR1 SGHRS and CDR2 YFSETQ. The CDR3 has 17 residues. CDR3 DNA: TGCGCCAGCAGCTTGGACCTACTCCTCAGCGCCAACACTGAAGCTTTCTTT. Amino acids: CASSLDLLLSANTEAFF.

The genes are TRBV6-1 and TRBJ2-4, with D perhaps matching TRBD1 or TRBD2 (6 bases each). There are 14 residues in the CDR3. The V gene lost 1 base and the J gene lost 7 bases, with 11 bases spanning the gap. Germline V gene sequence: CDR1 MNHNS, CDR2 SASEGT. The CDR3 DNA follows: TGTGCCAGCAGTGAAGGGGGGGCCGGGAACATTCAGTACTTC. Protein product: CASSEGGAGNIQYF.

The chain links TRBV10-3 to TRBJ2-5; D is uncertain. The CDR3 contains 15 residues. CDR1 and CDR2 from the germline V gene are ENHRY and SYGVKD. Trimming pared 0 bases from V and 5 bases from J, leaving 13 bases between. In DNA form, the CDR3 reads TGTGCCATCAGTGAGTCGACGGTGGGTCGGGAGACCCAGTACTTC. Protein sequence: CAISESTVGRETQYF.

This chain joins TRBV27 and TRBJ2-7; TRBD2 agrees at 7 bases. The germline gives CDR1 MNHEY, CDR2 SMNVEV (reference sequence). This CDR3 has 13 residues. With V trimmed by 3 bases and J by 7 bases, 6 bases remained unmatched. The CDR3 loop reads CASSFAGVGEQYF. The CDR3 region has the DNA TGTGCCAGCAGTTTTGCGGGAGTGGGTGAGCAGTACTTC.